The clone carrying this TCR beta chain was counted ten times or more. Certain patients were not enrolled. These were patients with other autoimmune diseases, uncontrolled infections, pregnancy or lactation. The authors amplified TCR beta CDR3 regions from RNA transcripts. The first-round RT-PCR employed HTBI primers together with the Qiagen OneStep RT-PCR kit. A multiplex PCR was then performed as the second round. TCRdb re-called the multiplex PCR reads through MiXCR, storing one row per CDR3 protein. The table includes around 520,000 distinct CDR3 sequences, about 35% detected once. V shed 1 base and J shed 3 bases, with 4 bases lying between them. CDR3 length equals 13 residues. Germline V gives CDR1 LGHDT, CDR2 YNNKEL (reference sequence). This specimen comes from a study of Graves' ophthalmopathy and Graves' hyperthyroidism.

The chain uses TRBV3-1 and TRBJ1-5; D unclear. The source of this sequence is an adult man with Graves' hyperthyroidism. The sample was peripheral blood or thyroid tissue (not recorded which). DNA of the CDR3: TGTGCCAGCAGCCAAGGAGCCAATCAGCCCCAGCATTTT. Protein sequence: CASSQGANQPQHF.